The 10 T cell receptor beta chains reported below all come from one sample, sequenced in a study of CD8 T cells in cerebrospinal fluid in Alzheimer's disease. TCRdb re-called the 10x single-cell sequencing reads and catalogs CDR3 proteins one per entry, DNA excluded. Its table lists 1,500 to 2,000 distinct CDR3 sequences. Sequencing was performed on cerebrospinal fluid. The receptor source for this set is a human donor with mild cognitive impairment.

Its frequency marks this clonotype as medium-sized. CDR3 sequence reads: CASSMETSGKDTDTQYF. The chain uses TRBV19 and TRBJ2-3; TCRdb reports TRBD2, a call that lacks DNA to check it against. From germline, CDR1 is LNHDA and CDR2 SQIVND (reference sequence). This CDR3 is built from 17 residues. The full variable domain, in which reference TRBV19 and TRBJ2-3 provide the parts outside the CDR3, is DGGITQSPKYLFRKEGQNVTLSCEQNLNHDAMYWYRQDPGQGLRLIYYSQIVNDFQKGDIAEGYSVSREKKESFPLTVTSAQKNPTAFYLCASSMETSGKDTDTQYFGPGTRLTVL.

This clonotype shows up as medium-sized by frequency. CDR3 residues: CASSSGLAYYNEQFF. This rearrangement joins TRBV27 to TRBJ2-1; there is no DNA to check the TCRdb D call of TRBD2. CDR1 and CDR2 (germline): MNHEY, SMNVEV (reference sequence). This CDR3 comprises 15 residues.

This rearrangement joins TRBV5-1 to TRBJ2-2. Germline assignment: CDR1 SGHRS and CDR2 YFSETQ. The CDR3 consists of 16 residues. CDR3 protein: CASSLKASVNTGELFF.

According to its frequency, this clonotype is medium-sized. The chain joins TRBV14 to TRBJ2-7. CDR1 is SGHDN, CDR2 FVKESK, per germline. This CDR3 spans 13 amino acids. This CDR3 is CASSQAYSYEQYF. Using reference TRBV14 and TRBJ2-7 for the parts outside the CDR3, the full variable domain is EAGVTQFPSHSVIEKGQTVTLRCDPISGHDNLYWYRRVMGKEIKFLLHFVKESKQDESGMPNNRFLAERTGGTYSTLKVQPAELEDSGVYFCASSQAYSYEQYFGPGTRLTVT.

The gene calls are TRBV5-4 and TRBJ2-2; TCRdb outputs TRBD2, but without DNA this stays unchecked. The CDR3 runs 16 residues. Per germline, CDR1 SGHNT and CDR2 YYREEE (reference sequence). The chain's CDR3 is CASSTLAGGNTGELFF.

This clonotype is labeled medium-sized based on frequency. This chain connects TRBV2 to TRBJ1-1. Germline-derived CDR1 and CDR2 are SNHLY and FYNNEI. CDR3 size: 12 residues. CDR3 in amino acids: CASIEWDTEAFF. The whole variable domain, remainder taken from reference TRBV2 and TRBJ1-1, is EPEVTQTPSHQVTQMGQEVILRCVPISNHLYFYWYRQILGQKVEFLVSFYNNEISEKSEIFDDQFSVERPDGSNFTLKIRSTKLEDSAMYFCASIEWDTEAFFGQGTRLTVV.

Measured by frequency, this clonotype is medium-sized. The CDR3 reads CASSLDQRGTDTQYF. The gene calls are TRBV7-6 and TRBJ2-3; lacking DNA, the TRBD2 call made by TCRdb goes unchecked. CDR3 length: 15 residues. Germline V gene lookup returns CDR1 SGHVS and CDR2 FNYEAQ.

J is TRBJ2-5 and V is TRBV9; no DNA is available, so the TRBD1 call from TCRdb remains unchecked. The CDR3 is 16 residues long. The germline V gene has CDR1 SGDLS and CDR2 YYNGEE. The CDR3 reads CASSVDGSGRGETQYF.

This clonotype is identified as medium-sized from frequency. The chain is built from TRBV28 and TRBJ1-1. The germline V gene encodes CDR1 MDHEN and CDR2 SYDVKM. The CDR3 totals 13 residues. CDR3 in amino acids: CASSLSRGTEAFF. Looking up the rest from reference TRBV28 and TRBJ1-1 gives the full variable domain: DVKVTQSSRYLVKRTGEKVFLECVQDMDHENMFWYRQDPGLGLRLIYFSYDVKMKEKGDIPEGYSVSREKKERFSLILESASTNQTSMYLCASSLSRGTEAFFGQGTRLTVV.

In terms of frequency, this clonotype is large. The chain combines TRBV10-3 with TRBJ1-2; as DNA is missing, the TRBD1 call by TCRdb cannot be tested. The CDR3 totals 14 residues. Germline lookup yields CDR1 ENHRY and CDR2 SYGVKD. The CDR3 loop is CAISGPETAASYTF.